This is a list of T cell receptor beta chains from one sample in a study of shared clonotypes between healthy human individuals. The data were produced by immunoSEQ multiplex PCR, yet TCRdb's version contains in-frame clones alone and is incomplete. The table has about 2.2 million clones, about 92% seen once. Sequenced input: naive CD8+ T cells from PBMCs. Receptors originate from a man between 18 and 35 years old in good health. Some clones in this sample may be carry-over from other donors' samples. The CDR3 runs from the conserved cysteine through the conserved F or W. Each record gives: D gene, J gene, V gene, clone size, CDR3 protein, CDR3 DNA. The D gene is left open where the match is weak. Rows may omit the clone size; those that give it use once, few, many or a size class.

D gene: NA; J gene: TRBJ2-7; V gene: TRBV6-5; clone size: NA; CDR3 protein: CASSYEWGYEQYF; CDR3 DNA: TGTGCCAGCAGTTACGAATGGGGCTACGAGCAGTACTTC
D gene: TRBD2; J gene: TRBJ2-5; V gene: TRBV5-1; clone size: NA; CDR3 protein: CASSLVGSGVQETQYF; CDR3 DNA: TGCGCCAGCAGCTTGGTCGGTAGCGGGGTACAAGAGACCCAGTACTTC
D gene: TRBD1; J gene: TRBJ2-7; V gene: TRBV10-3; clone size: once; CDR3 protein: CAISWDRPSYEQYF; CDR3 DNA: TGTGCCATCAGCTGGGACAGGCCTTCCTACGAGCAGTACTTC
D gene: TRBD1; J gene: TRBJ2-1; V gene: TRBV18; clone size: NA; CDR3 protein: CASSRTRDRGENEQFF; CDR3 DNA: TGTGCCAGCTCTAGAACCAGGGACAGGGGGGAGAATGAGCAGTTCTTC
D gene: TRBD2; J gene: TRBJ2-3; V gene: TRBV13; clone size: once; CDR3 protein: CASSLGSLAGPTDTQYF; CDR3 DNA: TGTGCCAGCAGCTTAGGTAGCCTAGCGGGACCCACAGATACGCAGTATTTT
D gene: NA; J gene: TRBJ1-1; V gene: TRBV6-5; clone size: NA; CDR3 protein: CASSGGPNTEAFF; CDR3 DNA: TGTGCCAGCAGCGGCGGACCGAACACTGAAGCTTTCTTT
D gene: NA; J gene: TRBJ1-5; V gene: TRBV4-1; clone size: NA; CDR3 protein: CASSQGVRLMGPQHF; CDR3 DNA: TGCGCCAGCAGCCAAGGGGTCAGGCTTATGGGGCCCCAGCATTTT
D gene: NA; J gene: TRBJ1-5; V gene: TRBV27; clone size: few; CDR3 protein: CASSNTSGYQPQHF; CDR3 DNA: TGTGCCAGCAGCAACACCTCGGGGTATCAGCCCCAGCATTTT
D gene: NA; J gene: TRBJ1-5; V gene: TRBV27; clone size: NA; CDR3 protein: CASSLEESNQPQHF; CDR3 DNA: TGTGCCAGCAGTTTAGAGGAGTCTAATCAGCCCCAGCATTTT
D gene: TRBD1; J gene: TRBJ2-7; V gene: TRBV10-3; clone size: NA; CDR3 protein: CAISVGLGQAHYEQYF; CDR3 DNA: TGTGCCATCAGTGTCGGGTTGGGACAGGCCCACTACGAGCAGTACTTC
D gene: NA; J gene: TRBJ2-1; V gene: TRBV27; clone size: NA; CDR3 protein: CASSRSTGNEQFF; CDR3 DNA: TGTGCCAGCAGTCGCTCGACGGGCAATGAGCAGTTCTTC
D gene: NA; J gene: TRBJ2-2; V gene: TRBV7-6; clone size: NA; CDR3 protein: CASSLSGRAGELFF; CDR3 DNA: TGTGCCAGCAGCTTATCTGGTCGGGCCGGGGAGCTGTTTTTT
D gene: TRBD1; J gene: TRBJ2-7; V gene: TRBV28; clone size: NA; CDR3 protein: CASSLFRPWGTAYEQYF; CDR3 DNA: TGTGCCAGCAGTTTGTTTCGGCCTTGGGGGACAGCCTACGAGCAGTACTTC
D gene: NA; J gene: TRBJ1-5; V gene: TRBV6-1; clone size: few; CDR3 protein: CASSVVNQPQHF; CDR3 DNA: TGTGCCAGCAGTGTCGTAAATCAGCCCCAGCATTTT
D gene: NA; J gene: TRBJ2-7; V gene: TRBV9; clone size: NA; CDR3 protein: CASITHWSSGTYEQYF; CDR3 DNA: TGTGCCAGCATCACTCATTGGAGTAGCGGCACCTACGAGCAGTACTTC
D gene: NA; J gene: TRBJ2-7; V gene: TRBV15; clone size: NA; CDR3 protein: CATSSHHRANYEQYF; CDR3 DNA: TGTGCCACCAGCAGCCATCACAGGGCGAACTACGAGCAGTACTTC
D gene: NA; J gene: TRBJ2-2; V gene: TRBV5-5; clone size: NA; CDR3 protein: CASSPGEGATIGELFF; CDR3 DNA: TGTGCCAGCAGCCCCGGGGAGGGGGCGACAATCGGGGAGCTGTTTTTT
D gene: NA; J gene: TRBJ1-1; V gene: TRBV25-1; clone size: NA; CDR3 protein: CASMQGGGTEAFF; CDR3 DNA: TGTGCCAGCATGCAGGGAGGGGGCACTGAAGCTTTCTTT
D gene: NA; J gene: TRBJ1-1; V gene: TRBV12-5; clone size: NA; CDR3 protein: CASGSGLNTEAFF; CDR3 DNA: TGTGCTAGTGGTTCCGGACTGAACACTGAAGCTTTCTTT
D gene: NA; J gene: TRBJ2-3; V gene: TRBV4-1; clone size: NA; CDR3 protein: CASSQGSTDTQYF; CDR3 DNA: TGCGCCAGCAGCCAAGGAAGCACAGATACGCAGTATTTT
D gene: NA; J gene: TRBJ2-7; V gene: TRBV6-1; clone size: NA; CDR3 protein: CASSEDLYF; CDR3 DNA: TGTGCCAGCAGTGAAGACTTGTACTTC
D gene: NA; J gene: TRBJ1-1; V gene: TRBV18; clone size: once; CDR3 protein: CASSGADDLNTEAFF; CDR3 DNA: TGTGCCAGCTCAGGGGCAGACGATCTGAACACTGAAGCTTTCTTT
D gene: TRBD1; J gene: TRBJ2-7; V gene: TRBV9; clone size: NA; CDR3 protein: CASSGSPGTGSGVEQYF; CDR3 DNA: TGTGCCAGCAGCGGAAGTCCCGGGACAGGGTCGGGCGTCGAGCAGTACTTC
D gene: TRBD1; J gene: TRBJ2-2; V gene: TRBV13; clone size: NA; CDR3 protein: CASSLRGRSTGELFF; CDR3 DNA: TGTGCCAGCAGCTTAAGGGGGCGAAGTACCGGGGAGCTGTTTTTT
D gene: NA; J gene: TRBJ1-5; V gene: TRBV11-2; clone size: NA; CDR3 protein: CASSFRQDVAPQHF; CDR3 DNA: TGTGCCAGCAGCTTCAGACAGGATGTAGCCCCCCAGCATTTT
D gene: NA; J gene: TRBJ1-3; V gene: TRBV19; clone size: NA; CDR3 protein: CASSMQTSSGNTIYF; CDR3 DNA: TGTGCCAGTAGTATGCAAACAAGCTCTGGAAACACCATATATTTT
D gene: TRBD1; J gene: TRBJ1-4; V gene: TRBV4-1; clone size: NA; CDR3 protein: CASSQVRQGRGEKLFF; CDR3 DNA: TGCGCCAGCAGCCAAGTTAGACAGGGGAGGGGGGAAAAACTGTTTTTT